The T cell receptor beta chain described here comes from a study of PD-L1 blockade in urothelial cancer. Findings of the study overall: Tumor-associated clones in blood expanded more at 3 weeks in durable-benefit patients.

Data came from immunoSEQ multiplex PCR; TCRdb stores just in-frame clones and leaves some out. The table lists about 83,000 clones, roughly 87% of them singletons, with around 5% in the top ten. To note about this clone: No antigen is known for it.

The V gene's germline CDR1 is SGHAT and CDR2 FQNNGV. This CDR3 comprises 13 residues. V was clipped by 1 base and J by 4 bases, with 5 bases between them. This TCR came from a woman aged 70-85 years with urothelial cancer. The source material was PBMCs, sampled around atezolizumab (anti-PD-L1) treatment. The J gene is TRBJ2-1, the V gene TRBV11-2; D gene unclear. The chain's CDR3 is CASSLGEYNEQFF. The CDR3 coding sequence is TGTGCCAGCAGCTTAGGAGAGTACAATGAGCAGTTCTTC.